These 13 T cell receptor beta chains came from one sample sequenced in a study of blood T cell repertoires in COVID-19 (dated by TCRdb to the early 2020s). Libraries were built with the immunoSEQ multiplex PCR assay. The table comes from immuneACCESS by way of TCRdb, which keeps in-frame sequences with V and J called. Part of the clones is missing from these tables; in studies checked, under half for an unresolved V gene and the rest for unknown reasons. A total of under 200,000 clones appear in this sample, 70% to 90% of them only once. Around 0.63% of the sample belongs to the ten largest clones. The sequenced sample consisted of peripheral blood. All receptors derive from a man in his 60s with COVID-19, enrolled during active disease.

The V gene is TRBV6-2 or TRBV6-3, the J gene TRBJ1-2; 11 positions agree with TRBD1. The CDR3 is made up of 18 amino acids. Trimming cost V 3 bases and J 0 bases; bases outside gene matches: 9. Germline V gene data show CDR1 as MNHEY and CDR2 as SVGEGT. DNA of the CDR3: TGTGCCAGCAGTTATCCCGGACAGGGGGCTTCGACTAACTATGGCTACACCTTC. It encodes CASSYPGQGASTNYGYTF.

The V gene is TRBV7-2, the J gene TRBJ2-1; 8 nucleotides align to TRBD1. The CDR3 contains 15 residues. CDR1 SGHTA and CDR2 FQGNSA come from the germline V gene. V was clipped by 5 bases and J by 5 bases; unmatched bases: 8. The CDR3 here is CASSLGQGLHNEQFF. The CDR3 DNA sequence: TGTGCCAGCAGCCTCGGACAGGGATTGCACAATGAGCAGTTCTTC.

This clone was detected once. V usage is TRBV4-3 and J usage is TRBJ2-2; weak D call: TRBD2 (7 bases). This CDR3 contains 15 residues. The germline gives CDR1 LGHNA, CDR2 YSLEER. V was clipped by 0 bases and J by 6 bases, with 11 bases between them. CDR3 DNA sequence: TGCGCCAGCAGCCAAGAAGGGGAGGGGGCCGGGGAGCTGTTTTTT. Translating it yields CASSQEGEGAGELFF.

The table lists this clone with a count of one. The gene calls are TRBV30 and TRBJ1-6, with 10 bases matching TRBD1. The V gene end was trimmed by 1 base and the J gene end by 8 bases; junction bases not matched to a gene: 2. The V gene's germline CDR1 is GTSNPN and CDR2 SVGIG (reference sequence). CDR3 length: 14 residues. The CDR3 DNA sequence: TGTGCCTGGAGTGAAGGGACAGGGGATTCACCCCTCCACTTT. Its translation: CAWSEGTGDSPLHF.

There are a few counts of this clone. The chain couples TRBV5-1 to TRBJ1-3; weak D call: TRBD1 (6 bases). This CDR3 is built from 16 residues. Germline V gives CDR1 SGHRS, CDR2 YFSETQ. The V gene lost 4 bases and the J gene lost 1 base, with 15 bases spanning the gap. The CDR3 bases are TGCGCCAGCAGCGCCAATTACAGGGAATCTGGAAACACCATATATTTT. Its protein is CASSANYRESGNTIYF.

Only one count was recorded for this clone. The chain is built from TRBV5-1 and TRBJ2-1; possible D gene TRBD2, 6 bases. V lost 4 bases and J lost 3, with 8 bases in between. The germline V gene has CDR1 SGHRS and CDR2 YFSETQ. The CDR3 has 13 amino acids. For the CDR3, the DNA is TGCGCCAGCAGCCGCGGGGACTACAATGAGCAGTTCTTC. Residues: CASSRGDYNEQFF. The full variable domain, completed using reference TRBV5-1 and TRBJ2-1, is KAGVTQTPRYLIKTRGQQVTLSCSPISGHRSVSWYQQTPGQGLQFLFEYFSETQRNKGNFPGRFSGRQFSNSRSEMNVSTLELGDSALYLCASSRGDYNEQFFGPGTRLTVL.

The chain uses TRBV5-6 and TRBJ2-7; TRBD2 matches 7 bases. This CDR3 spans 15 amino acids. Germline V lookup: CDR1 SGHDT, CDR2 YYEEEE. The V segment lost 4 bases and the J segment 2 bases; nucleotides outside the gene matches: 9. CDR3 residues: CASSPPGLPTYEQYF. DNA for the CDR3: TGTGCCAGCAGCCCTCCGGGACTACCGACCTACGAGCAGTACTTC. Filled out from reference TRBV5-6 and TRBJ2-7, the complete variable domain reads DAGVTQSPTHLIKTRGQQVTLRCSPKSGHDTVSWYQQALGQGPQFIFQYYEEEERQRGNFPDRFSGHQFPNYSSELNVNALLLGDSALYLCASSPPGLPTYEQYFGPGTRLTVT.

V usage is TRBV28 and J usage is TRBJ1-2; TRBD1 aligns across 9 bases. Germline V gene lookup returns CDR1 MDHEN and CDR2 SYDVKM. The CDR3 runs to 16 residues. V was pared by 4 bases and J by 4 bases, with 10 bases of the junction left unmatched. The CDR3 nucleotides read TGTGCCAGCAGTTCGCCCGGGACAGGGCGTCTCTATGGCTACACCTTC. Residues: CASSSPGTGRLYGYTF.

V and J are TRBV29-1 and TRBJ2-7; D ambiguous. Germline V gene sequence: CDR1 SQVTM, CDR2 ANQGSEA. Trimming stripped 3 bases from V and 5 bases from J, with 11 bases between. The CDR3 totals 12 residues. CDR3 nucleotides: TGCAGCGTTGACGTGGCCGCCCACGAGCAGTACTTC. Translated: CSVDVAAHEQYF.

CDR3 protein: CASSPSMNTEAFF. The CDR3 DNA follows: TGTGCCAGCTCACCTTCCATGAACACTGAAGCTTTCTTT. The chain employs TRBV18 and TRBJ1-1; no clear D. Germline assignment: CDR1 KGHSH and CDR2 LQKENI. This CDR3 is 13 amino acids long. V lost 3 bases to trimming and J lost 0 bases, with 5 bases between them.

This chain connects TRBV2 to TRBJ1-3; TRBD1 matches 9 bases. The V gene end was trimmed by 5 bases and the J gene end by 1 base; junction bases not matched to a gene: 6. Per the germline V gene, CDR1 is SNHLY and CDR2 is FYNNEI. The CDR3 totals 16 residues. In nucleotides, the CDR3 is TGTGCCAGCAGTATAATACAGGGGGCATCTGGAAACACCATATATTTT. It translates to CASSIIQGASGNTIYF.

The chain recombines TRBV7-3 with TRBJ1-6; 8 bases fit TRBD1. The junction had 5 bases not matched to a gene; V was cut back by 3 bases and J by 7 bases. This CDR3 is built from 15 residues. The V gene's germline CDR1 is SGHTA and CDR2 FQGTGA. The CDR3 here is CASSFTGGMNSPLHF. DNA for the CDR3: TGTGCCAGCAGCTTTACAGGGGGGATGAATTCACCCCTCCACTTT. The whole variable domain, filled in from reference TRBV7-3 and TRBJ1-6, reads GAGVSQTPSNKVTEKGKYVELRCDPISGHTALYWYRQSLGQGPEFLIYFQGTGAADDSGLPNDRFFAVRPEGSVSTLKIQRTERGDSAVYLCASSFTGGMNSPLHFGNGTRLTVT.

The chain couples TRBV19 to TRBJ1-1, with D tentatively TRBD1 (6 bases). Germline V gene data show CDR1 as LNHDA and CDR2 as SQIVND (reference sequence). CDR3 size: 15 residues. Trimming left V 7 bases short and J 1 base short, with 16 bases between. Here the CDR3 reads CASIKWGTTNTEAFF. The CDR3 DNA reads TGTGCCAGTATCAAATGGGGGACAACGAACACTGAAGCTTTCTTT.